The 31 T cell receptor beta chains below come from one sample, sequenced in a study of blood T cell repertoires in COVID-19 (dated by TCRdb to 2020 to 2021). Library preparation used the immunoSEQ multiplex PCR assay. In its TCRdb copy, this immuneACCESS table keeps in-frame sequences only and misses some clones. Where compared with another copy, unresolved V genes explain less than half of these, and the others have no known cause. This sample holds over 130,000 clones; about 88% were observed only once. The top ten clonotypes cover over 2% of the sample. The specimen sequenced was peripheral blood. Receptors were obtained from a human donor with COVID-19, enrolled during active disease. The donor label of this sample is uncertain.

The chain recombines TRBV6-5 with TRBJ1-1; 7 nucleotides match TRBD1. With 8 bases clipped from V and 1 base from J, the junction kept 10 bases outside the gene matches. The CDR3 has 15 amino acids. Per the germline V gene, CDR1 is MNHEY and CDR2 is SVGAGI. Here the CDR3 reads CASEPGGYENTEAFF. The CDR3 DNA reads TGTGCCAGCGAACCAGGGGGTTATGAGAACACTGAAGCTTTCTTT.

This chain joins TRBV10-3 and TRBJ1-6; D possibly corresponds to TRBD1 (6 bases). Germline V lookup: CDR1 ENHRY, CDR2 SYGVKD. The CDR3 is 15 amino acids. V shed 3 bases and J shed 8 bases, with 14 bases lying between them. In DNA, the CDR3 is TGTGCCATCAGTGATGTTAGGCAGGGGTATTCACCCCTCCACTTT. Amino acid sequence: CAISDVRQGYSPLHF.

This clone was counted at least ten times. This chain connects TRBV6-4 to TRBJ2-2; 7 nucleotides align to TRBD1. Germline CDR1 is MRHNA and CDR2 is SNTAGT. With V trimmed by 2 bases and J by 7 bases, 4 bases remained unmatched. The CDR3 loop spans 14 amino acids. CDR3 residues: CASSDTDRSGELFF. DNA for the CDR3: TGTGCCAGCAGTGACACGGACAGGAGCGGGGAGCTGTTTTTT.

Written as DNA, the CDR3 is TGTGCCAGCACTTCGGACAGGAGCTCCTACAATGAGCAGTTCTTC. Translating gives CASTSDRSSYNEQFF. This chain links TRBV27 with TRBJ2-1, with TRBD1 matching 7 bases. J gave up 0 bases and V 7 bases, and 6 bases lay outside the gene matches. The CDR3 extends over 15 amino acids. CDR1 and CDR2 from the germline V gene are MNHEY and SMNVEV (reference sequence).

CDR3 sequence: CASSPGREWPQHF. DNA for the CDR3: TGCGCCAGCAGTCCAGGTCGTGAGTGGCCCCAGCATTTT. The chain couples TRBV10-2 to TRBJ1-5; D unresolved. V lost 5 bases and J 9 bases, leaving 14 bases between the germline ends. The CDR3 extends over 13 amino acids. CDR1 is WSHSY and CDR2 is SAAADI in the germline V gene.

This chain joins TRBV5-1 and TRBJ2-7; TRBD1 is a possible D gene (5 bases). V lost 0 bases and J lost 0, with 10 bases in between. The V gene's germline CDR1 is SGHRS and CDR2 YFSETQ. The CDR3 totals 15 residues. CDR3 in amino acids: CASSLGQGTSYEQYF. In nucleotides, the CDR3 is TGCGCCAGCAGCTTGGGGCAGGGAACCTCCTACGAGCAGTACTTC.

This clone was seen a single time. The chain recombines TRBV19 with TRBJ2-6; TRBD1 agrees at 9 bases. The CDR3 is made up of 18 amino acids. The V gene end was trimmed by 7 bases and the J gene end by 2 bases; junction bases not matched to a gene: 12. CDR1 and CDR2 (germline): LNHDA, SQIVND (reference sequence). The DNA of the CDR3 is TGTGCCAGTACGACCTACGCGACAGGGGGGACTGGGGCCAACGTCCTGACTTTC. It yields the protein CASTTYATGGTGANVLTF.

The chain links TRBV4-1 to TRBJ2-1, with 13 bases matching TRBD2. In germline, CDR1 is MGHRA, CDR2 YSYEKL. The CDR3 runs 17 residues. After removal of 1 base from V and 4 bases from J, the junction contained 4 bases not matched to a gene. The CDR3: CASSQVTSGGIYNEQFF. Here the CDR3 DNA reads TGCGCCAGCAGCCAAGTGACTAGCGGGGGGATATACAATGAGCAGTTCTTC.

V and J are TRBV29-1 and TRBJ2-7; tentatively, D is TRBD2 (6 bases). CDR1 SQVTM and CDR2 ANQGSEA come from the germline V gene. The CDR3 is made up of 13 amino acids. The ends were cut back, 6 bases at V and 1 base at J, with 13 bases in the middle. The CDR3 DNA follows: TGCAGCGTGAGGGGCGCGGGGTCCTACGAGCAGTACTTC. This sequence encodes CSVRGAGSYEQYF.

The chain couples TRBV6-1 to TRBJ2-1, with D possibly matching TRBD2 (6 bases). Germline values: CDR1 MNHNS, CDR2 SASEGT. Trimming left V 0 bases short and J 5 bases short, with 17 bases between. The CDR3 sequence is 17 residues long. The CDR3 spells CASSEARASGFDNEQFF. The CDR3 DNA reads as TGTGCCAGCAGTGAAGCGCGGGCCAGCGGGTTCGACAATGAGCAGTTCTTC.

V usage is TRBV7-3 and J usage is TRBJ1-6, with D possibly being TRBD1 (5 bases). From germline, CDR1 is SGHTA and CDR2 FQGTGA. The CDR3 has 14 residues. Deletions cut 5 bases from V and 6 bases from J, with 11 bases between. The CDR3 DNA sequence: TGTGCCAGCAGCCGAGGACAAATTAATTCACCCCTCCACTTT. Translation: CASSRGQINSPLHF.

The V call is TRBV28, the J call TRBJ2-7; no clear D gene. The CDR3 spans 11 residues. Germline CDR1 and CDR2: MDHEN and SYDVKM. CDR3 DNA sequence: TGTTCCTCCGGTGTAGCATACGAGCAGTACTTC. This translates into CSSGVAYEQYF.

The V and J genes are TRBV15 and TRBJ1-1; D remains ambiguous. Germline V gene sequence: CDR1 LNHNV, CDR2 YYDKDF (reference sequence). The CDR3 totals 14 residues. Trimming cost V 0 bases and J 2 bases, with 7 bases left between them. Here the CDR3 reads CATSRDRRNTEAFF. CDR3 nucleotide sequence: TGTGCCACCAGCAGAGATCGGAGAAACACTGAAGCTTTCTTT.

The CDR3 reads CASSPSGGGEGYTF. The CDR3 DNA sequence: TGTGCCAGCAGCCCGTCGGGGGGAGGGGAAGGCTACACCTTC. The gene calls are TRBV7-3 and TRBJ1-2; a weak D match, TRBD1 (5 bases). The CDR3 is 14 amino acids. CDR1 SGHTA and CDR2 FQGTGA come from the germline V gene. Trimming took off 5 bases at V and 8 bases at J, with 18 bases between the two ends.

This clone has just one count. The J gene is TRBJ2-3, the V gene TRBV19, with TRBD2 matching 10 bases. The germline V gene has CDR1 LNHDA and CDR2 SQIVND (reference sequence). V was clipped by 5 bases and J by 0 bases; unmatched bases: 20. This CDR3 has 21 residues. CDR3 sequence reads: CASSPRGLAGGLHTSTDTQYF. The CDR3 DNA reads TGTGCCAGTAGTCCCCGGGGGTTAGCGGGGGGACTTCATACTAGCACAGATACGCAGTATTTT.

The V call is TRBV5-1, the J call TRBJ1-2; the D gene is possibly TRBD1 (6 bases). This CDR3 contains 13 residues. Germline V gene data show CDR1 as SGHRS and CDR2 as YFSETQ. V lost 4 bases to trimming and J lost 6 bases, with 13 bases between them. In nucleotides, the CDR3 is TGCGCCAGCAGCCGACAGGAGGTACATGGCTACACCTTC. Amino acid sequence: CASSRQEVHGYTF.

The rearrangement uses TRBV10-3 and TRBJ2-3; tentatively, D is TRBD1 (5 bases). The CDR3 sequence is 13 residues long. Germline loops: CDR1 ENHRY, CDR2 SYGVKD. Trimming removed 4 bases at V and 4 bases at J, with 9 bases between. The CDR3 nucleotides are TGTGCCATCAGTGTGGGGCCCTCAGATACGCAGTATTTT. This encodes CAISVGPSDTQYF.

The rearrangement joins TRBV19 to TRBJ2-7; 8 bases line up with TRBD1. This CDR3 contains 16 residues. CDR1 is LNHDA and CDR2 is SQIVND in the germline V gene (reference sequence). The V gene end was trimmed by 4 bases and the J gene end by 0 bases; junction bases not matched to a gene: 8. The CDR3 sequence is CASSSRGTGASYEQYF. CDR3 sequence (DNA): TGTGCCAGTAGTAGTAGGGGGACAGGTGCCTCCTACGAGCAGTACTTC.

This clone appeared a single time. V gene TRBV7-3 combines with J gene TRBJ2-3; 9 nucleotides line up with TRBD1. Trimming cost V 5 bases and J 1 base; bases outside gene matches: 4. Germline lookup yields CDR1 SGHTA and CDR2 FQGTGA. The CDR3 runs to 15 residues. CDR3 DNA sequence: TGTGCCAGCAGCCGCGACAGGGGGGGCACAGATACGCAGTATTTT. It codes for CASSRDRGGTDTQYF.

This clone has more than one count but fewer than ten. The gene calls are TRBV5-8 and TRBJ1-6, with D possibly TRBD1 on 5 matching bases. Trimming removed 4 bases from V and 4 bases from J, with 12 bases in between. The CDR3 is made up of 15 amino acids. The V gene's germline CDR1 is SGHTS and CDR2 YDEGEE. CDR3 sequence reads: CASSRWGVYNSPLHF. The CDR3 bases are TGTGCCAGCAGCCGTTGGGGGGTTTATAATTCACCCCTCCACTTT.

The gene calls are TRBV3-1 (or the pseudogene TRBV3-2) and TRBJ1-6, with D tentatively TRBD1 (5 bases). Germline loops: CDR1 LGHDT, CDR2 YNNKEL (reference sequence). CDR3 length equals 14 residues. Trimming removed 7 bases at V and 3 bases at J, with 10 bases between. CDR3 amino acids: CASNSDSYNSPLHF. Written as DNA, the CDR3 is TGTGCCAGCAACTCCGACAGCTATAATTCACCCCTCCACTTT.

Here the CDR3 reads CASSYQGDEKLFF. CDR3 DNA: TGTGCCAGCAGTTATCAAGGGGATGAAAAACTGTTTTTT. V usage is TRBV2 and J usage is TRBJ1-4, with a weak D call TRBD1 (5 bases). The length of the CDR3 is 13 residues. V was pared by 5 bases and J by 6 bases, with 10 bases between. Germline-derived CDR1 and CDR2 are SNHLY and FYNNEI.

The chain couples TRBV18 to TRBJ2-7; 7 bases match TRBD1. The ends lost 2 bases at V and 6 bases at J; junction bases unmatched: 7. Germline values: CDR1 KGHSH, CDR2 LQKENI. The CDR3 runs to 14 residues. As DNA, the CDR3 is TGTGCCAGCTCACCAATCCGGGACAGCGGCGAGCAGTACTTC. Translated: CASSPIRDSGEQYF.

This clone was picked up one time. The chain employs TRBV27 and TRBJ1-2; D might be TRBD1 (6 bases). This CDR3 spans 15 amino acids. The V end was cut by 6 bases, the J end by 4 bases, with 18 bases between. Germline CDR1 MNHEY, CDR2 SMNVEV (reference sequence). The CDR3 is CASSLGQLNPYGYTF. Written as DNA, the CDR3 is TGTGCCAGCAGCCTCGGACAGCTGAACCCCTATGGCTACACCTTC.

The J gene is TRBJ1-3, the V gene TRBV7-3; D unclear. Trimming cost V 3 bases and J 6 bases, with 15 bases left between them. Per germline, CDR1 SGHTA and CDR2 FQGTGA. The CDR3 consists of 15 residues. The CDR3 region is CASSFRRKLLNTIYF. The CDR3 region has the DNA TGTGCCAGCAGCTTCCGTCGAAAGCTATTAAACACCATATATTTT.

This clone was counted only a few times. The rearrangement links TRBV5-1 to TRBJ2-1; 8 nucleotides line up with TRBD2. J was trimmed by 8 bases and V by 0 bases; bases with no gene match: 10. The CDR3 sequence is 16 residues long. Per the germline V gene, CDR1 is SGHRS and CDR2 is YFSETQ. The CDR3 region is CASSLEVQRGWDEQFF. CDR3 bases: TGCGCCAGCAGCTTGGAGGTTCAGCGGGGGTGGGATGAGCAGTTCTTC. The complete variable domain, with remaining parts taken from reference TRBV5-1 and TRBJ2-1, reads KAGVTQTPRYLIKTRGQQVTLSCSPISGHRSVSWYQQTPGQGLQFLFEYFSETQRNKGNFPGRFSGRQFSNSRSEMNVSTLELGDSALYLCASSLEVQRGWDEQFFGPGTRLTVL.

This clone was found a few times. V and J are TRBV9 and TRBJ1-4; TRBD1 matches 9 bases. After removal of 3 bases from V and 4 bases from J, the junction contained 7 bases not matched to a gene. This CDR3 has 16 amino acids. Germline V gene lookup returns CDR1 SGDLS and CDR2 YYNGEE. CDR3 DNA: TGTGCCAGCAGCGCCCGACAGGGGGGAAATAATGAAAAACTGTTTTTT. Amino acids: CASSARQGGNNEKLFF.

The sample holds a few counts of this clone. The rearrangement joins TRBV7-9 to TRBJ2-6; maybe TRBD1 (5 bases). Per the germline V gene, CDR1 is SEHNR and CDR2 is FQNEAQ (reference sequence). Trimming shortened V by 5 bases and J by 4 bases, and 12 bases separated the two germline ends. This CDR3 has 15 amino acids. The CDR3 spells CASSRNHRGANVLTF. In DNA, the CDR3 is TGTGCCAGCAGCCGGAACCACAGGGGGGCCAACGTCCTGACTTTC.

CDR3 in DNA: TGTGCCAGCAGCTTAGGGCCTCAGGATACGCAGTATTTT. Protein: CASSLGPQDTQYF. The V and J genes are TRBV7-9 and TRBJ2-3; D not certain. The CDR3 extends over 13 amino acids. The germline V and J ends were trimmed by 1 base and 6 bases, with 8 bases remaining between them. Per germline, CDR1 SEHNR and CDR2 FQNEAQ (reference sequence).

The J gene is TRBJ2-7, the V gene TRBV6-5; TRBD1 matches at 9 bases. Per germline, CDR1 MNHEY and CDR2 SVGAGI. The V gene end was trimmed by 6 bases and the J gene end by 4 bases; junction bases not matched to a gene: 7. This CDR3 contains 14 residues. CDR3 sequence: CASRPGQGMYEQYF. The DNA for the CDR3 is TGTGCCAGCAGGCCGGGACAGGGAATGTACGAGCAGTACTTC.

The gene calls are TRBV7-9 and TRBJ1-1; weak D call: TRBD1 (6 bases). This CDR3 comprises 14 residues. Germline V gives CDR1 SEHNR, CDR2 FQNEAQ (reference sequence). The germline V and J ends were trimmed by 5 bases and 4 bases, with 14 bases remaining between them. In DNA, the CDR3 is TGTGCCAGCAGCCCGCGACAGGACCCCACTGAAGCTTTCTTT. Translating it yields CASSPRQDPTEAFF.